This entry lists 9 T cell receptor beta chains sequenced from one sample in a study of blood T cell repertoires in COVID-19. Sequenced by immunoSEQ multiplex PCR; TCRdb stores in-frame clones only, minus some. The sample consists of roughly 180,000 clones, around 95% of them appearing once. Source material: peripheral blood. The receptor set was obtained from a man under 40 with COVID-19, enrolled during active disease.

Written as DNA, the CDR3 is TGTGCCAGCAGTGAGGACAGCGGCAATCAGCCCCAGCATTTT. This gives the protein CASSEDSGNQPQHF. The V call is TRBV6-1, the J call TRBJ1-5; D perhaps matches TRBD1 (6 bases). V was shortened by 3 bases and J by 2 bases, with 8 bases between the two germline ends. Germline CDR1 reads MNHNS; CDR2 reads SASEGT. The CDR3 totals 14 residues.

V usage is TRBV19 and J usage is TRBJ2-7; 9 positions agree with TRBD1. Per germline, CDR1 LNHDA and CDR2 SQIVND (reference sequence). Trimming removed 3 bases from V and 2 bases from J; junction bases left unmatched: 2. This CDR3 spans 14 amino acids. This CDR3 is CASSIRQGAYEQYF. In nucleotides, the CDR3 is TGTGCCAGTAGTATCCGACAGGGGGCCTACGAGCAGTACTTC.

The chain has TRBV28 and TRBJ2-7, with D possibly matching TRBD1 (5 bases). CDR1 is MDHEN, CDR2 SYDVKM, per germline. Trimming cost V 7 bases and J 2 bases, with 18 bases left between them. The CDR3 is 15 amino acids. The CDR3 coding sequence is TGTGCCAGCACTTCACCAAGGGGCCCTACCTACGAGCAGTACTTC. It is translated as CASTSPRGPTYEQYF.

This chain connects TRBV30 to TRBJ1-4; the D is unclear. The CDR3 runs to 15 residues. Trimming cost V 1 base and J 1 base, with 10 bases left between them. Germline CDR1 reads GTSNPN; CDR2 reads SVGIG (reference sequence). As DNA, the CDR3 is TGTGCCTGGAGTGCCTCACACCTAACTAATGAAAAACTGTTTTTT. Translating it yields CAWSASHLTNEKLFF.

The V gene is TRBV6-5, the J gene TRBJ1-2, with a weak D call TRBD1 (5 bases). Trimming took 4 bases from V and 4 from J, leaving 16 bases between them. CDR3 length equals 15 residues. The V gene's germline CDR1 is MNHEY and CDR2 SVGAGI. The CDR3 DNA follows: TGTGCCAGCAGTTCCCCTGGGACGGGGGTCTATGGCTACACCTTC. The encoded protein is CASSSPGTGVYGYTF.

The rearrangement uses TRBV6-1 and TRBJ2-3; TRBD2 is a possible D gene (5 bases). Germline CDR1 is MNHNS and CDR2 is SASEGT. V was cut by 3 bases and J by 3 bases, with 7 bases left in between. The CDR3 spans 13 residues. CDR3 region: CASSDVATDTQYF. CDR3 in DNA: TGTGCCAGCAGTGACGTAGCGACAGATACGCAGTATTTT.

V usage is TRBV30 and J usage is TRBJ1-1; 8 positions match TRBD1. Per the germline V gene, CDR1 is GTSNPN and CDR2 is SVGIG (reference sequence). There are 13 residues in the CDR3. Trimming at V came to 3 bases and at J to 4 bases, leaving 4 bases not matched to a gene. DNA of the CDR3: TGTGCCTGGAGGAAAACAGGGGGCACTGAAGCTTTCTTT. Encoded protein: CAWRKTGGTEAFF.

The genes are TRBV6-5 and TRBJ2-5; 12 bases agree with TRBD1. The length of the CDR3 is 13 residues. Germline loops: CDR1 MNHEY, CDR2 SVGAGI. V lost 6 bases, J lost 9 bases, and 5 bases stayed unmatched. The CDR3 protein is CASRRGQGAAQYF. DNA for the CDR3: TGTGCCAGCAGACGGGGACAGGGGGCGGCCCAGTACTTC.

The rearrangement links TRBV24-1 to TRBJ2-1; D is unclear. This CDR3 has 14 amino acids. V was pared by 3 bases and J by 7 bases, with 12 bases between. Germline lookup yields CDR1 KGHDR and CDR2 SFDVKD. CDR3 sequence: CATSDVDSVNEQFF. The CDR3, as DNA: TGTGCCACCAGTGATGTAGATAGTGTTAATGAGCAGTTCTTC.